A selection of T cell receptor beta chains follows, all from one sample in a study of T cell responses to AZD1222 COVID-19 vaccine. The repertoire was sequenced with immunoSEQ multiplex PCR; TCRdb's copy has only in-frame clones and lacks some. The sample holds 120,000 or so clones; approximately 88% are singletons and the top ten take 25% to 35%. The sample here was peripheral blood, taken on day 0 of AZD1222 vaccination. The origin of the receptors is an adult in good health. CDR3s include the opening cysteine and the closing phenylalanine or tryptophan. Each record gives: J gene, V gene, D gene, clone size, CDR3 protein, CDR3 DNA. D genes are given only for firm matches. Where a row states a size, it is once, few, many or the class of an expanded clone; other rows omit it.

TRBJ2-1	TRBV4-3	TRBD2	.	CASRQSGRAANEQFF	TGCGCCAGCAGGCAAAGCGGGAGGGCCGCCAATGAGCAGTTCTTC
TRBJ1-1	TRBV11-1	.	.	CASSLSSGAASTEAFF	TGTGCCAGCAGCTTATCCTCGGGGGCGGCAAGCACTGAAGCTTTCTTT
TRBJ1-1	TRBV9	TRBD1	.	CASTSLTGATEAFF	TGTGCCAGCACCTCCTTGACAGGGGCCACTGAAGCTTTCTTT
TRBJ1-5	TRBV19	.	.	CATSTPEPHRPQHF	TGTGCCACCAGTACGCCGGAGCCCCATCGGCCCCAGCATTTT
TRBJ1-4	TRBV6-5	.	.	CASSPTAGKLFF	TGTGCCAGCAGTCCGACGGCGGGGAAACTGTTTTTT
TRBJ1-4	TRBV19	.	.	CASSIHDEKLFF	TGTGCCAGTAGTATCCACGATGAAAAACTGTTTTTT
TRBJ2-1	TRBV5-6	.	.	CASSLGVGQSYNEQFF	TGTGCCAGCAGCTTGGGCGTTGGGCAGTCCTACAATGAGCAGTTCTTC
TRBJ2-2	TRBV6-1	.	.	CASSEQGRVDTGELFF	TGTGCCAGCAGTGAACAGGGCAGGGTGGACACCGGGGAGCTGTTTTTT
TRBJ2-3	TRBV6-2/TRBV6-3	TRBD1	.	CASSAFGTGITDTQYF	TGTGCCAGCAGTGCTTTTGGGACAGGGATCACAGATACGCAGTATTTT
TRBJ1-1	TRBV7-3	TRBD1	.	CASSRQGSTEAFF	TGTGCCAGCAGTAGACAGGGAAGCACTGAAGCTTTCTTT
TRBJ1-3	TRBV18	.	.	CASSPDRRATSGNTIYF	TGTGCCAGCTCACCAGATCGTCGGGCCACCTCTGGAAACACCATATATTTT
TRBJ1-5	TRBV6-1	TRBD1	.	CASSALTGTGEGQPQHF	TGTGCCAGCAGTGCTCTGACCGGGACAGGGGAGGGTCAGCCCCAGCATTTT
TRBJ2-5	TRBV9	.	.	CASSVGRVETQYF	TGTGCCAGCAGCGTAGGACGGGTGGAGACCCAGTACTTC
TRBJ1-5	TRBV12-3/TRBV12-4	.	.	CASRGRGGQPQHF	TGTGCCAGCAGGGGCCGAGGGGGACAGCCCCAGCATTTT
TRBJ1-3	TRBV7-2	.	.	CASSLGDISGNTIYF	TGTGCCAGCAGCTTAGGGGACATCTCTGGAAACACCATATATTTT
TRBJ2-3	TRBV7-3	TRBD1	.	CASSLGQAADTQYF	TGTGCCAGCAGCTTAGGACAGGCCGCAGATACGCAGTATTTT
TRBJ1-4	TRBV12-3/TRBV12-4	.	.	CASSLQDYGKLFF	TGTGCCAGCAGTTTACAGGATTATGGGAAACTGTTTTTT
TRBJ2-6	TRBV19	TRBD1	.	CASSMLTGGTGANVLTF	TGTGCCAGTAGTATGCTGACAGGGGGCACTGGGGCCAACGTCCTGACTTTC
TRBJ1-4	TRBV9	.	.	CASSARPDEKLFF	TGTGCCAGCAGCGCGCGGCCGGATGAAAAACTGTTTTTT
TRBJ1-4	TRBV9	.	.	CASSGYSEKLFF	TGTGCCAGCAGCGGATATAGTGAAAAACTGTTTTTT
TRBJ1-1	TRBV6-5	.	.	CASSHYRTEAFF	TGTGCCAGCAGTCATTATCGCACTGAAGCTTTCTTT
TRBJ2-7	TRBV18	.	once	CASSPTRVAGEQYF	TGTGCCAGCTCACCGACCCGAGTGGCGGGGGAGCAGTACTTC
TRBJ2-7	TRBV19	TRBD1	.	CASSPGTGGSSYEQYF	TGTGCCAGTAGTCCCGGGACAGGGGGAAGCTCCTACGAGCAGTACTTC
TRBJ1-5	TRBV5-1	.	.	CASSLGESNQPQHF	TGCGCCAGCAGCTTGGGTGAGAGCAATCAGCCCCAGCATTTT
TRBJ1-1	TRBV9	.	few	CASSVGTTPSTEAFF	TGTGCCAGCAGCGTAGGGACAACACCGTCCACTGAAGCTTTCTTT
TRBJ2-7	TRBV7-3	.	.	CASSPRGGTLYEQYF	TGTGCCAGCAGCCCCAGGGGGGGGACGCTCTACGAGCAGTACTTC
TRBJ2-2	TRBV12-5	TRBD1	.	CASGLGLGQVNTGELFF	TGTGCTAGTGGTTTGGGTCTTGGACAGGTAAACACCGGGGAGCTGTTTTTT
TRBJ1-3	TRBV11-2	.	few	CASSLGHRAVSDTIYF	TGTGCCAGCAGCTTGGGGCACAGGGCTGTCAGCGACACCATATATTTT
TRBJ1-5	TRBV9	.	few	CASSVGEGSAQHF	TGTGCCAGCAGCGTAGGGGAGGGATCGGCCCAGCATTTT
TRBJ1-1	TRBV7-9	.	.	CASSLDVGTFTEAFF	TGTGCCAGCAGCTTAGATGTAGGTACTTTCACTGAAGCTTTCTTT
TRBJ2-3	TRBV4-3	TRBD1	.	CASSRDRVGADTQYF	TGCGCCAGCAGTCGGGACAGGGTGGGTGCAGATACGCAGTATTTT
TRBJ2-3	TRBV12-3/TRBV12-4	.	.	CASSPGSDTQYF	TGTGCCAGCAGTCCAGGGTCAGATACGCAGTATTTT